This is a list of T cell receptor beta chains from one sample in a study of blood T cell repertoires in COVID-19. Repertoires were generated with immunoSEQ multiplex PCR, while TCRdb's copy carries only in-frame clones and drops some. The data contain over 85,000 clones, roughly 82% of them singletons. Sequences were obtained from peripheral blood. Receptors were obtained from a man between 60 and 70 years old with acute or convalescent COVID-19. Each CDR3 is given with its conserved first and last residue. The D gene is left open where the match is weak. The size field is filled for only some rows; it gives once, few, many or a size class.

j_gene: TRBJ1-1; abundance: .; v_gene: TRBV4-1; d_gene: .; CDR3aa: CASSQEAVGNTEAFF; CDR3nt: TGCGCCAGCAGCCAAGAAGCCGTTGGGAACACTGAAGCTTTCTTT
j_gene: TRBJ1-3; abundance: .; v_gene: TRBV5-5; d_gene: TRBD1; CDR3aa: CASRGQHLLENTIYF; CDR3nt: TGTGCCAGCAGGGGACAGCACTTACTCGAGAACACCATATATTTT
j_gene: TRBJ1-6; abundance: .; v_gene: TRBV6-6; d_gene: TRBD1; CDR3aa: CASSRGDSNNSPLHF; CDR3nt: TGTGCCAGCAGCCGAGGGGACAGCAACAATTCACCCCTCCACTTT
j_gene: TRBJ1-6; abundance: few; v_gene: TRBV4-1; d_gene: TRBD1; CDR3aa: CASSQVGTAYNSPLHF; CDR3nt: TGCGCCAGCAGCCAAGTCGGGACAGCGTATAATTCACCCCTCCACTTT
j_gene: TRBJ1-5; abundance: .; v_gene: TRBV28; d_gene: .; CDR3aa: CASKGRGGRINQPQHF; CDR3nt: TGTGCCAGCAAAGGGAGAGGGGGACGTATCAATCAGCCCCAGCATTTT
j_gene: TRBJ1-2; abundance: .; v_gene: TRBV15; d_gene: .; CDR3aa: CATSRVWRRASSNYGYTF; CDR3nt: TGTGCCACCAGCAGAGTGTGGAGGCGGGCTTCTTCAAACTATGGCTACACCTTC
j_gene: TRBJ1-5; abundance: .; v_gene: TRBV28; d_gene: .; CDR3aa: CASSRGSSGGNQPQHF; CDR3nt: TGTGCCAGCAGTCGGGGGTCTTCGGGGGGCAATCAGCCCCAGCATTTT
j_gene: TRBJ2-1; abundance: .; v_gene: TRBV3-1/TRBV3-2; d_gene: .; CDR3aa: CASTDREGWSEQFF; CDR3nt: TGTGCCAGCACCGACCGTGAGGGTTGGAGTGAGCAGTTCTTC
j_gene: TRBJ1-4; abundance: .; v_gene: TRBV28; d_gene: .; CDR3aa: CASSPSTGRLEKLFF; CDR3nt: TGTGCCAGCAGTCCCTCCACGGGGAGGCTTGAAAAACTGTTTTTT
j_gene: TRBJ2-1; abundance: .; v_gene: TRBV19; d_gene: TRBD2; CDR3aa: CATSSLGTSGSPGGNEQFF; CDR3nt: TGTGCCACCTCCTCTCTCGGGACTAGCGGGTCCCCCGGGGGCAATGAGCAGTTCTTC
j_gene: TRBJ2-3; abundance: .; v_gene: TRBV7-2; d_gene: .; CDR3aa: CASSLNPSPDTQYF; CDR3nt: TGTGCCAGCAGCTTAAATCCTAGCCCAGATACGCAGTATTTT
j_gene: TRBJ1-2; abundance: .; v_gene: TRBV5-1; d_gene: TRBD1; CDR3aa: CARSRYRGGNLYGYTF; CDR3nt: TGCGCCCGCTCCAGGTACAGGGGCGGCAACCTCTATGGCTACACCTTC
j_gene: TRBJ2-3; abundance: .; v_gene: TRBV6-5; d_gene: .; CDR3aa: CASGTRGGPTDTQYF; CDR3nt: TGTGCCAGTGGCACTCGAGGGGGTCCCACAGATACGCAGTATTTT
j_gene: TRBJ1-4; abundance: .; v_gene: TRBV28; d_gene: .; CDR3aa: CASRLRNEKLFF; CDR3nt: TGTGCCAGCAGGCTACGAAATGAAAAACTGTTTTTT
j_gene: TRBJ2-3; abundance: .; v_gene: TRBV5-8; d_gene: TRBD2; CDR3aa: CASSPRTSAPGTQYF; CDR3nt: TGTGCCAGCAGCCCGCGGACTAGCGCCCCTGGGACGCAGTATTTT
j_gene: TRBJ2-4; abundance: .; v_gene: TRBV5-1; d_gene: TRBD1; CDR3aa: CASSLLGDRGWVDDKNIQYF; CDR3nt: TGCGCCAGCAGCTTACTAGGCGACAGGGGTTGGGTGGATGACAAAAACATTCAGTACTTC
j_gene: TRBJ1-5; abundance: .; v_gene: TRBV6-5; d_gene: TRBD1; CDR3aa: CASRTGGSNQPQHF; CDR3nt: TGTGCCAGCAGGACAGGGGGGAGCAATCAGCCCCAGCATTTT
j_gene: TRBJ1-5; abundance: .; v_gene: TRBV6-2/TRBV6-3; d_gene: TRBD1; CDR3aa: CASSNRTGNSNQPQHF; CDR3nt: TGTGCCAGCAGTAACCGGACAGGGAATAGCAATCAGCCCCAGCATTTT
j_gene: TRBJ2-7; abundance: .; v_gene: TRBV6-5; d_gene: TRBD1; CDR3aa: CASSYSNRGTTYEQYF; CDR3nt: TGTGCCAGCAGTTACTCAAACAGGGGCACGACCTACGAGCAGTACTTC
j_gene: TRBJ2-7; abundance: few; v_gene: TRBV9; d_gene: TRBD1; CDR3aa: CASSAQGGYEQYF; CDR3nt: TGTGCCAGCAGCGCACAGGGGGGCTACGAGCAGTACTTC
j_gene: TRBJ2-3; abundance: .; v_gene: TRBV6-2/TRBV6-3; d_gene: TRBD2; CDR3aa: CASSYRTSGGAWDTQYF; CDR3nt: TGTGCCAGCAGTTACCGGACTAGCGGGGGGGCCTGGGATACGCAGTATTTT
j_gene: TRBJ2-3; abundance: .; v_gene: TRBV19; d_gene: .; CDR3aa: CASSINRVVTDTQYF; CDR3nt: TGTGCCAGTAGTATCAACAGGGTGGTCACAGATACGCAGTATTTT
j_gene: TRBJ2-7; abundance: .; v_gene: TRBV15; d_gene: .; CDR3aa: CATSRDPQDSYEQYF; CDR3nt: TGTGCCACCAGCAGAGATCCTCAGGACAGCTACGAGCAGTACTTC
j_gene: TRBJ2-1; abundance: .; v_gene: TRBV14; d_gene: TRBD2; CDR3aa: CASSPQAGLAGFEQFF; CDR3nt: TGTGCCAGCAGCCCCCAGGCGGGACTAGCGGGGTTTGAGCAGTTCTTC
j_gene: TRBJ1-6; abundance: .; v_gene: TRBV25-1; d_gene: TRBD1; CDR3aa: CASSDTGTGTWNSPLHF; CDR3nt: TGTGCCAGCAGTGATACCGGGACAGGGACTTGGAATTCACCCCTCCACTTT
j_gene: TRBJ2-5; abundance: once; v_gene: TRBV14; d_gene: TRBD2; CDR3aa: CASSQLAGGPKTQYF; CDR3nt: TGTGCCAGCAGCCAACTAGCGGGGGGGCCAAAGACCCAGTACTTC
j_gene: TRBJ2-3; abundance: .; v_gene: TRBV13; d_gene: TRBD2; CDR3aa: CASSSGGGVVDTQYF; CDR3nt: TGTGCCAGCAGCTCTGGGGGGGGAGTAGTGGATACGCAGTATTTT
j_gene: TRBJ1-1; abundance: .; v_gene: TRBV7-9; d_gene: TRBD1; CDR3aa: CASSPGTGESEAFF; CDR3nt: TGTGCCAGCAGCCCCGGGACAGGGGAGAGTGAAGCTTTCTTT
j_gene: TRBJ2-3; abundance: .; v_gene: TRBV27; d_gene: .; CDR3aa: CASSAGTSSTDTQYF; CDR3nt: TGTGCCAGCAGCGCCGGGACATCAAGCACAGATACGCAGTATTTT
j_gene: TRBJ2-3; abundance: .; v_gene: TRBV24-1; d_gene: .; CDR3aa: CATSNPGGTDTQYF; CDR3nt: TGTGCCACCAGCAACCCCGGGGGCACAGATACGCAGTATTTT
j_gene: TRBJ2-7; abundance: .; v_gene: TRBV7-2; d_gene: .; CDR3aa: CASSDRQVVDEQYF; CDR3nt: TGTGCCAGCAGCGATAGACAGGTCGTGGACGAGCAGTACTTC
j_gene: TRBJ1-1; abundance: .; v_gene: TRBV19; d_gene: .; CDR3aa: CASSIRAGDEAFF; CDR3nt: TGTGCCAGTAGTATTCGGGCAGGGGATGAAGCTTTCTTT
j_gene: TRBJ1-5; abundance: .; v_gene: TRBV12-3/TRBV12-4; d_gene: .; CDR3aa: CASSFSGLQPQHF; CDR3nt: TGTGCCAGCAGTTTCAGCGGGCTTCAGCCCCAGCATTTT
j_gene: TRBJ1-5; abundance: .; v_gene: TRBV6-2/TRBV6-3; d_gene: .; CDR3aa: CASSSYQSGLSQPQHF; CDR3nt: TGTGCCAGCAGCTCATACCAGTCTGGACTGAGTCAGCCCCAGCATTTT
j_gene: TRBJ1-2; abundance: .; v_gene: TRBV27; d_gene: TRBD1; CDR3aa: CASSPQTGNYGYTF; CDR3nt: TGTGCCAGCAGTCCTCAGACAGGGAACTATGGCTACACCTTC
j_gene: TRBJ2-1; abundance: .; v_gene: TRBV5-1; d_gene: TRBD2; CDR3aa: CASSLELAGGPEQFF; CDR3nt: TGCGCCAGCAGCTTGGAACTAGCGGGGGGGCCCGAGCAGTTCTTC
j_gene: TRBJ1-5; abundance: .; v_gene: TRBV29-1; d_gene: TRBD1; CDR3aa: CSAGDRGGNQPQHF; CDR3nt: TGCAGCGCCGGAGACAGGGGCGGAAATCAGCCCCAGCATTTT
j_gene: TRBJ1-6; abundance: few; v_gene: TRBV3-1/TRBV3-2; d_gene: .; CDR3aa: CASLHTGRNSPLHF; CDR3nt: TGTGCCAGCCTCCACACAGGCCGCAATTCACCCCTCCACTTT
j_gene: TRBJ1-3; abundance: .; v_gene: TRBV18; d_gene: .; CDR3aa: CASSPIQGTSGNTIYF; CDR3nt: TGTGCCAGCTCACCCATACAGGGAACCTCTGGAAACACCATATATTTT
j_gene: TRBJ2-3; abundance: .; v_gene: TRBV14; d_gene: .; CDR3aa: CASRLSRGSTDTQYF; CDR3nt: TGTGCCAGCAGACTTTCACGGGGAAGCACAGATACGCAGTATTTT
j_gene: TRBJ2-3; abundance: once; v_gene: TRBV18; d_gene: .; CDR3aa: CASSPPAGATLPDTQYF; CDR3nt: TGTGCCAGCTCACCACCTGCAGGGGCCACACTCCCCGATACGCAGTATTTT
j_gene: TRBJ2-2; abundance: .; v_gene: TRBV9; d_gene: TRBD1; CDR3aa: CASASGRGPTGELFF; CDR3nt: TGTGCCAGCGCTTCGGGCAGGGGGCCCACCGGGGAGCTGTTTTTT